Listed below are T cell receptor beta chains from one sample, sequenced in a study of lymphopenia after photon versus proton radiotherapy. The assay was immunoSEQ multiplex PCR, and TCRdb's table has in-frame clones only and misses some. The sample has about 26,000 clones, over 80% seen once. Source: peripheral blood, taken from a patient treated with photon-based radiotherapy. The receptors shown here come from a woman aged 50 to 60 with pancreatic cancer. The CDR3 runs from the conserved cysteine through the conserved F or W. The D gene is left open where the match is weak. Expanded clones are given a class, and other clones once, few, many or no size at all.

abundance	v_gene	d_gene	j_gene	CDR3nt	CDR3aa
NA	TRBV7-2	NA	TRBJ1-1	TGTGCCAGCAGCTTAGGGGAGCTGAACACTGAAGCTTTCTTT	CASSLGELNTEAFF
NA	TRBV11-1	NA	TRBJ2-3	TGTGCCAGCAGCTTGACGGAGGGTCATACGCAGTATTTT	CASSLTEGHTQYF
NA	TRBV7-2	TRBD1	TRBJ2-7	TGTGCCAGCAGCTACTTTGGGACAGGGAGTTTCTACGAGCAGTACTTC	CASSYFGTGSFYEQYF
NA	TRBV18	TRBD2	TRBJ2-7	TGTGCCAGCTCACCAAGGGTGGTAGCGGGAGCGGACGAGCAGTACTTC	CASSPRVVAGADEQYF
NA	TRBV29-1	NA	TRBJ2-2	TGCAGCGTTGAAGGTGGGAACACCGGGGAGCTGTTTTTT	CSVEGGNTGELFF
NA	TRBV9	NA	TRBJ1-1	TGTGCCAGCAGCGGGCGACAGAATTTGAACACTGAAGCTTTCTTT	CASSGRQNLNTEAFF
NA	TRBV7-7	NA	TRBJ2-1	TGTGCCAGCAGCTTAGCTCGTGGTAATGAGCAGTTCTTC	CASSLARGNEQFF
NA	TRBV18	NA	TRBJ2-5	TGTGCCAGCTCACAAGTGGGGCCTGGGGAGACCCAGTACTTC	CASSQVGPGETQYF
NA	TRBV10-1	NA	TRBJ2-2	TGCGCCAGCAGTGAGAAGGCCGGGGAGCTGTTTTTT	CASSEKAGELFF
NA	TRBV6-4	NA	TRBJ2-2	TGTGCCAGCAGCGCCGGGACGGACACCGGGGAGCTGTTTTTT	CASSAGTDTGELFF
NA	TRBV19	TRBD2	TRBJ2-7	TGTGCCAGTAGTGGACTAGCGGGAGAGACCTACGAGCAGTACTTC	CASSGLAGETYEQYF
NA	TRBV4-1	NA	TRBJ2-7	TGCGCCAGCAGCCAAGGGGGAATGGCCTCCTACGAGCAGTACTTC	CASSQGGMASYEQYF
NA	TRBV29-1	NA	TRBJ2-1	TGCAGCGTTGTTGTTTTTGTTACGGGAAAGGCCAATGAGCAGTTCTTC	CSVVVFVTGKANEQFF
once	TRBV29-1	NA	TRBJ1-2	TGCAGCGTCGGCGCGAGTGGGGGTTATGGCTACACCTTC	CSVGASGGYGYTF
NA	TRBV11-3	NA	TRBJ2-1	TGTGCCAGCAGCCTTGGGCCTAGCTCCTACAATGAGCAGTTCTTC	CASSLGPSSYNEQFF
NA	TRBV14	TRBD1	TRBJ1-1	TGTGCCAGCAGCCTATACAGGGGAAGCGCTGAAGCTTTCTTT	CASSLYRGSAEAFF
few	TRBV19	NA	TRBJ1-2	TGTGCCAGTAGTAGGGGGGACTCGGCTAACTATGGCTACACCTTC	CASSRGDSANYGYTF
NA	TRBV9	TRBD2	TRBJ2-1	TGTGCCAGCAGCGTAGAAGCGGGAGGTCGTGATGAGCAGTTCTTC	CASSVEAGGRDEQFF
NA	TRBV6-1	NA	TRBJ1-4	TGTGCCAGCACTTCGAGACGGACGTCGACTGAAAAACTGTTTTTT	CASTSRRTSTEKLFF
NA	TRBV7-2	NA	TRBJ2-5	TGTGCCAGCAGCTTCCGGGGGAGTGCCCAAGAGACCCAGTACTTC	CASSFRGSAQETQYF
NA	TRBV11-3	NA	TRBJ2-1	TGTGCCAGCAGCTTTTTATCGGACACAGGAGGGGGTGAGCAGTTCTTC	CASSFLSDTGGGEQFF
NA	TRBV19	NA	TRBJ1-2	TGTGCCAGTACCCCACCGCCTCCCCTCAACTATGGCTACACCTTC	CASTPPPPLNYGYTF
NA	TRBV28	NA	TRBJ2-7	TGTGCCAGCAGTTTCCCAGGTCAGGGCTACGAGCAGTACTTC	CASSFPGQGYEQYF
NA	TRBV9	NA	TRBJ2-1	TGTGCCAGCAGTTTGGGGCTCGGGGGAGTGGGGAATGAGCAGTTCTTC	CASSLGLGGVGNEQFF
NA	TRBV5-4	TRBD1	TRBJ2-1	TGTGCCAGCAGCTCACAGGGGCAGTCAAATGAGCAGTTCTTC	CASSSQGQSNEQFF
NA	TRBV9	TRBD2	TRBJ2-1	TGTGCCAGCAACCCATCCGGGACTAGCGGAGCCCCGGAGCAGTTCTTC	CASNPSGTSGAPEQFF
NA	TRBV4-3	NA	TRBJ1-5	TGCGCCAGCAGCCAAGATAGGTCGAGCAATCAGCCCCAGCATTTT	CASSQDRSSNQPQHF
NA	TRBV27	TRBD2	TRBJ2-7	TGTGCCAGCAGTTCCCGGACTAGCGAAGACGAGCAGTACTTC	CASSSRTSEDEQYF
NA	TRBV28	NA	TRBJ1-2	TGTGCCAGCAGTTTTAGTAACTCGGCCTATGGCTACACCTTC	CASSFSNSAYGYTF
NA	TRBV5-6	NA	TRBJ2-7	TGTGCCAGCAGCTTGGTAGAGGACGCCTACGAGCAGTACTTC	CASSLVEDAYEQYF
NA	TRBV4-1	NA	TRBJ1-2	TGCGCCAGCAGCCTCGCCCCCACAGGGACGGATGGCTACACCTTC	CASSLAPTGTDGYTF
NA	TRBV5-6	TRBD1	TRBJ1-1	TGTGCCAGCAGCCTCGGGACAGGGTATTCGAACACTGAAGCTTTCTTT	CASSLGTGYSNTEAFF
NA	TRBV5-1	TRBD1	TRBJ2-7	TGCGCCAGCAGCTCGGGACAGGGGGTCTCCTACGAGCAGTACTTC	CASSSGQGVSYEQYF
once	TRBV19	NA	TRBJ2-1	TGTGCCAGTAGGTGGGGCGGTCTAGGCGATGAGCAGTTCTTC	CASRWGGLGDEQFF
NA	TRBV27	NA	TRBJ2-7	TGTGCCAGCAGTTTATCGGGCGGTAGATACGAGCAGTACTTC	CASSLSGGRYEQYF
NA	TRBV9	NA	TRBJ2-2	TGTGCCAGCAGCGTAGGATCCGGGAACGGGGAGCTGTTTTTT	CASSVGSGNGELFF
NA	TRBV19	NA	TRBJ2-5	TGTGCCAGTAGTATAAGACCCCAAGAGACCCAGTACTTC	CASSIRPQETQYF
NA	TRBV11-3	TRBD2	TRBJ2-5	TGTGCCAGCAGCATAATGACTAGCGGGGGCCAAGAGACCCAGTACTTC	CASSIMTSGGQETQYF
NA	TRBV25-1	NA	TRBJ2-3	TGTGCCAGCAGTGAATTTCGCGGCCTCAGCACAGATACGCAGTATTTT	CASSEFRGLSTDTQYF
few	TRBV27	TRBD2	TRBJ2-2	TGTGCCAGCAGACGCGGGAGGACGAACACCGGGGAGCTGTTTTTT	CASRRGRTNTGELFF
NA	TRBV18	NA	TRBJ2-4	TGTGCCAGCTCACCACTGGGACTAGCCAAAAACATTCAGTACTTC	CASSPLGLAKNIQYF
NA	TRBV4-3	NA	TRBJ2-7	TGCGCCAGCAGCCAGAGTGCGGGGACCTCCTACGAGCAGTACTTC	CASSQSAGTSYEQYF
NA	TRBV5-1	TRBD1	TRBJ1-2	TGCGCCAGCAGCTTGACGGACAGGGATACGGACTATGGCTACACCTTC	CASSLTDRDTDYGYTF